This entry describes one T cell receptor beta chain. Assay: immunoSEQ multiplex PCR; the TCRdb copy retains only in-frame clones and omits some. This table has tens of thousands of clones, around 84% appearing once. This record belongs to a study of OX40 agonist ivuxolimab in advanced cancers. Sequences were derived from CD4+ or CD8+ T cells sorted from blood, sampled in a trial of the OX40 agonist ivuxolimab. The sequence was obtained from an adult with an advanced solid tumor such as melanoma, head and neck, liver or kidney cancer.

Here the CDR3 reads CASSHGAVTGELFF. CDR3 nucleotide sequence: TGTGCCAGCAGCCATGGCGCGGTCACCGGGGAGCTGTTTTTT. The gene calls are TRBV13 and TRBJ2-2; D uncertain. This CDR3 has 14 amino acids. V lost 5 bases to trimming and J lost 4 bases, with 11 bases between them. Germline V gives CDR1 PRHDT, CDR2 FYEKMQ (reference sequence).